The entry below gives a single T cell receptor beta chain sequence along with its context. This sample is drawn from a study of blood T cell repertoires in COVID-19. Across the whole study: Sample material is recorded as cDNA or gDNA derived from T cells, B-cell-depleted T cells, or PBMCs.

This CDR3 has 16 residues. J lost 4 bases, V lost 6 bases, and 7 bases had no gene match. Germline V gene sequence: CDR1 LNHDA, CDR2 SQIVND (reference sequence). How the authors handled the data: Estimates of nucleated cell counts were drawn from the amplification of reference gene primers. TCRdb's table, derived via immunoSEQ multiplex PCR, lists solely in-frame clones and lacks some. The V and J calls and clone size come from that table; D and trimming were worked out from the DNA. The table records about 140,000 clones, about 90% of them present only once. This clonotype was obtained from a man aged 45-65 years with active or convalescent COVID-19. Sequences were obtained from peripheral blood. V and J are TRBV19 and TRBJ2-5; TRBD2 matches 14 bases. The CDR3 region has the DNA TGTGCCAGTAGGATGACTAGCGGGAGGGCGAGAGAGACCCAGTACTTC. Translating gives CASRMTSGRARETQYF.